The next 5 T cell receptor beta chains were all read from a single sample in a study of regulatory T cells. Study-wide points: Hydrophobic residues at CDR3 positions 6 and 7 were enriched in conventional CD4+ T cells of CD3G-deficient patients.

Amplification used 52 TRBV primers and 13 TRBJ primers. Sequenced by immunoSEQ multiplex PCR; TCRdb stores in-frame clones only, minus some. Of tens of thousands of clones listed, 80% to 95% are singletons. No antigen has been identified for these receptors. Sequenced: conventional CD4+ T cells sorted from blood. The origin of the receptors is a person aged 18-35 years with CD3G deficiency.

Regarding this clone: An end of the junction differs from the germline gene, which may be a read error. The chain has TRBV10-3 and TRBJ1-2; a weak D match, TRBD1 (5 bases). CDR3 length equals 15 residues. From germline, CDR1 is ENHRY and CDR2 SYGVKD. CDR3 region: CAISSTRGDNSGYTF. The CDR3 DNA reads TGTGCCATCAGTAGCACGAGGGGCGATAACTCTGGCTACACCTTC.

This clone was recorded a few times. This CDR3 is CAIGGTGATSGSVFFSYEQYV. The CDR3 coding sequence is TGTGCCATTGGGGGAACAGGGGCCACTTCAGGGTCAGTATTTTTCTCCTACGAGCAGTACGTC. J is TRBJ2-7 and V is TRBV10-3; 7 nucleotides match TRBD1. There are 21 residues in the CDR3. Trimming took 9 bases from V and 0 from J; bases not matched to a gene: 29. Germline values: CDR1 ENHRY, CDR2 SYGVKD.

The rearrangement uses TRBV19 and TRBJ2-2; TRBD1 agrees at 10 bases. V was pared by 6 bases and J by 6 bases, with 7 bases of the junction left unmatched. CDR3 length: 15 residues. Germline V gene lookup returns CDR1 LNHDA and CDR2 SQIVND (reference sequence). Written as DNA, the CDR3 is TGTGCCAGTAGCCAGACAGGGGGCGCGTCCGGGGAGCTGTTTTTT. The encoded protein is CASSQTGGASGELFF.

The DNA for the CDR3 is TGCGCCAGCAGCGGCGGGGCGAAAGATACGCAGTATTTT. Its translation: CASSGGAKDTQYF. The chain couples TRBV5-1 to TRBJ2-3; TRBD2 might be the D (6 bases). The CDR3 totals 13 residues. Germline values: CDR1 SGHRS, CDR2 YFSETQ. V gave up 4 bases and J gave up 5 bases, with 11 bases separating them. Drawing the rest from reference TRBV5-1 and TRBJ2-3, the complete variable domain is KAGVTQTPRYLIKTRGQQVTLSCSPISGHRSVSWYQQTPGQGLQFLFEYFSETQRNKGNFPGRFSGRQFSNSRSEMNVSTLELGDSALYLCASSGGAKDTQYFGPGTRLTVL.

This clone was counted a single time. The rearrangement uses TRBV6-8 and TRBJ2-5; the D call may be TRBD1 or TRBD2 (5 bases each). The germline gives CDR1 MNHGY, CDR2 SAAAGT. CDR3 length: 12 amino acids. With 7 bases removed from V and 5 bases from J, the gap between germline ends came to 11 bases. The CDR3 is CASISWGETQYF. The CDR3 region has the DNA TGTGCCAGCATATCTTGGGGGGAGACCCAGTACTTC.